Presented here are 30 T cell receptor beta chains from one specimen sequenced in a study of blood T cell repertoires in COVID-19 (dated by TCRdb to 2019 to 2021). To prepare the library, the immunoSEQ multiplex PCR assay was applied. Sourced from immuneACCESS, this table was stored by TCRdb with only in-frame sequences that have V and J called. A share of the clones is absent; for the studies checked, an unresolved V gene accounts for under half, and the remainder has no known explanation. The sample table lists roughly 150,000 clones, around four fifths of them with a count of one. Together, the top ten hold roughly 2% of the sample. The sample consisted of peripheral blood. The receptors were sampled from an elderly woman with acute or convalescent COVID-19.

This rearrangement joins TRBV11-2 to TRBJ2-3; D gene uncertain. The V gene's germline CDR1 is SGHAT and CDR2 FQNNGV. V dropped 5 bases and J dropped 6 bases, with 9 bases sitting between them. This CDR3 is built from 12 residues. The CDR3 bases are TGTGCCAGCAGCCCCTTAGTGGATACGCAGTATTTT. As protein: CASSPLVDTQYF.

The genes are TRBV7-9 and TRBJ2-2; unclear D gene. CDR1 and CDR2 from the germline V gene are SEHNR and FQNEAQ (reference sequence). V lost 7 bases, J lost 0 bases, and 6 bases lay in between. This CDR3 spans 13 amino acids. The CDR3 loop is CASNLANTGELFF. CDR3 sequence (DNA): TGTGCCAGCAATCTTGCGAACACCGGGGAGCTGTTTTTT.

CDR3 nucleotide sequence: TGTGCCACCAGTGACCCTATTAACTCTGGGGCCAACGTCCTGACTTTC. This translates into CATSDPINSGANVLTF. This sequence joins TRBV24-1 and TRBJ2-6; D is ambiguous. There are 16 residues in the CDR3. Trimming cost V 4 bases and J 0 bases, with 9 bases left between them. In germline, CDR1 is KGHDR, CDR2 SFDVKD.

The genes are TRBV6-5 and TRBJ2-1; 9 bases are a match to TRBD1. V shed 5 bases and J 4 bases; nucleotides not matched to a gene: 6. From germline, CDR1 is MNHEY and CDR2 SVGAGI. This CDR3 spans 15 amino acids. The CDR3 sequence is CASSHRDRAYNEQFF. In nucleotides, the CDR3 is TGTGCCAGCAGTCACCGGGACAGGGCGTACAATGAGCAGTTCTTC.

CDR3 sequence: CASSYGANTEAFF. CDR3 nucleotide sequence: TGTGCCAGCAGCTATGGAGCGAACACTGAAGCTTTCTTT. The V and J genes are TRBV11-2 and TRBJ1-1; no clear D gene. This CDR3 region has 13 residues. CDR1 is SGHAT, CDR2 FQNNGV, per germline. V lost 4 bases, J lost 1 base, and 7 bases lay in between.

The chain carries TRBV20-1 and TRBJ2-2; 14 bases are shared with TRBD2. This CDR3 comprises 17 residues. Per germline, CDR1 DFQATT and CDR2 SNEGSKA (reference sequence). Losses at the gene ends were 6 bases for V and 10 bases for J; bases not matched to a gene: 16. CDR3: CSASGPRTSGGRMELFF. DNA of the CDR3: TGCAGTGCCAGTGGTCCCAGGACTAGCGGGGGGCGGATGGAGCTGTTTTTT.

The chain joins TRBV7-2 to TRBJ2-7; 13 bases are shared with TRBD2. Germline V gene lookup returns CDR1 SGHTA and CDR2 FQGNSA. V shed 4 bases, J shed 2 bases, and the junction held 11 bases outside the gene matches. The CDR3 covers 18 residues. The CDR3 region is CASSSPRLAGGKTYEQYF. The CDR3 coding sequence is TGTGCCAGCAGCTCCCCCCGACTAGCGGGGGGTAAAACCTACGAGCAGTACTTC. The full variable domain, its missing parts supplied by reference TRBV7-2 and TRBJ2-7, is GAGVSQSPSNKVTEKGKDVELRCDPISGHTALYWYRQSLGQGLEFLIYFQGNSAPDKSGLPSDRFSAERTGGSVSTLTIQRTQQEDSAVYLCASSSPRLAGGKTYEQYFGPGTRLTVT.

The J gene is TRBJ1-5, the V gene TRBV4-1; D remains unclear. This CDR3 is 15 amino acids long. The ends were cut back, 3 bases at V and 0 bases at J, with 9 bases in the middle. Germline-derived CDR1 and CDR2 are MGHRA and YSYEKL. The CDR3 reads CASSHMADSNQPQHF. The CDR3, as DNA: TGCGCCAGCAGCCACATGGCGGATAGCAATCAGCCCCAGCATTTT.

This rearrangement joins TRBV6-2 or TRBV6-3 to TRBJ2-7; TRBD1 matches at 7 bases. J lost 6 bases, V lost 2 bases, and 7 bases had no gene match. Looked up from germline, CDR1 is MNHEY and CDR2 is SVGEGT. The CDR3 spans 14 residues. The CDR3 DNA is TGTGCCAGCAGTTACCGACAGGGCTTAGGCGAGCAGTACTTC. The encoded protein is CASSYRQGLGEQYF.

In DNA form, the CDR3 reads TGTGCCAGCAGTTCGGGACAGGGGGCACAACGTTCACCCCTCCACTTT. It specifies CASSSGQGAQRSPLHF. V is TRBV6-2 or TRBV6-3 and J is TRBJ1-6, with TRBD1 matching 12 bases. J was trimmed by 9 bases and V by 4 bases; bases with no gene match: 7. CDR1 and CDR2 from the germline V gene are MNHEY and SVGEGT. This CDR3 spans 16 amino acids.

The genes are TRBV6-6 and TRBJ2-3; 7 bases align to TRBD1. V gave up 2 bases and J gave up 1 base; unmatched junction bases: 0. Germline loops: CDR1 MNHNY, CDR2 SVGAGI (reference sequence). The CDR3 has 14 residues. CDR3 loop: CASSYDRGTDTQYF. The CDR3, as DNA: TGTGCCAGCAGTTACGACAGGGGCACAGATACGCAGTATTTT.

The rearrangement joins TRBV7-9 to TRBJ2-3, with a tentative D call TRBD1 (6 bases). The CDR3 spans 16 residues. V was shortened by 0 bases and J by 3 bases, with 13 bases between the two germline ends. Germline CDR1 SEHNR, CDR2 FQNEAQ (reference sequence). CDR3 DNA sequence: TGTGCCAGCAGCTTAGCAGCGCAGGGGCGTACAGATACGCAGTATTTT. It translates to CASSLAAQGRTDTQYF.

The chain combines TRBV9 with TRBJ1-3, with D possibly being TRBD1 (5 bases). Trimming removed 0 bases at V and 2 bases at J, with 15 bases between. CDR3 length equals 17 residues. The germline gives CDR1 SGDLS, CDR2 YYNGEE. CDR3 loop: CASSVEPRELPGNTIYF. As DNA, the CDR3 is TGTGCCAGCAGCGTAGAACCCAGGGAACTACCTGGAAACACCATATATTTT.

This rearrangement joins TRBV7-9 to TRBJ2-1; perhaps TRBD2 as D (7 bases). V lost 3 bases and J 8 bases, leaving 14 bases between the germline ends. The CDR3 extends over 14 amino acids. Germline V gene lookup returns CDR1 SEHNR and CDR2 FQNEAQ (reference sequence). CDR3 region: CASSFEGGPDEQFF. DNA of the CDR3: TGTGCCAGCAGCTTCGAGGGGGGGCCTGATGAGCAGTTCTTC. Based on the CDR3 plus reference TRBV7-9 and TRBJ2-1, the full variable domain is DTGVSQNPRHKITKRGQNVTFRCDPISEHNRLYWYRQTLGQGPEFLTYFQNEAQLEKSRLLSDRFSAERPKGSFSTLEIQRTEQGDSAMYLCASSFEGGPDEQFFGPGTRLTVL.

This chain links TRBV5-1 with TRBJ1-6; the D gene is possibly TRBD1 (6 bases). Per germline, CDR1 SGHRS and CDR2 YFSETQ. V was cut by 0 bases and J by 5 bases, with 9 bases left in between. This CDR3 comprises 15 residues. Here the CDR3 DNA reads TGCGCCAGCAGCTTGGGGACAGCCAATAATTCACCCCTCCACTTT. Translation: CASSLGTANNSPLHF.

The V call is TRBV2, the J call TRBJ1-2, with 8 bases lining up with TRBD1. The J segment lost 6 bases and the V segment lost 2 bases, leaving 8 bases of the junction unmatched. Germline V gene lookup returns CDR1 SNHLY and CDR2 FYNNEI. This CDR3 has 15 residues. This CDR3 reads CASSEKRQGSDGYTF. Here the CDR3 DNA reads TGTGCCAGCAGTGAAAAGAGACAGGGGAGCGATGGCTACACCTTC. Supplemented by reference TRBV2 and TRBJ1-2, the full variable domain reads EPEVTQTPSHQVTQMGQEVILRCVPISNHLYFYWYRQILGQKVEFLVSFYNNEISEKSEIFDDQFSVERPDGSNFTLKIRSTKLEDSAMYFCASSEKRQGSDGYTFGSGTRLTVV.

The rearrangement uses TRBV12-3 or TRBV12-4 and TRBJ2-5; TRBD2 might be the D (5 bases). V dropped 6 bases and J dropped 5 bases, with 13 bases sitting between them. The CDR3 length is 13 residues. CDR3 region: CASSPTSGETQYF. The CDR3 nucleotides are TGTGCCAGCAGCCCTACTAGTGGGGAGACCCAGTACTTC.

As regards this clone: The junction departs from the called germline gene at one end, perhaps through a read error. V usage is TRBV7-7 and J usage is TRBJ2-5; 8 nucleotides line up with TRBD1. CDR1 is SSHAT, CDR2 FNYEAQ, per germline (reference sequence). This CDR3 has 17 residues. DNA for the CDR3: TGTGCTAGCAGCTCTTCACAGGGGGGAGTCCCGCAAGAGACCCAGTACTTC. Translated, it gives CASSSSQGGVPQETQYF. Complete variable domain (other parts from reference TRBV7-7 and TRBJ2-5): GAGVSQSPRYKVTKRGQDVTLRCDPISSHATLYWYQQALGQGPEFLTYFNYEAQPDKSGLPSDRFSAERPEGSISTLTIQRTEQRDSAMYRCASSSSQGGVPQETQYFGPGTRLLVL.

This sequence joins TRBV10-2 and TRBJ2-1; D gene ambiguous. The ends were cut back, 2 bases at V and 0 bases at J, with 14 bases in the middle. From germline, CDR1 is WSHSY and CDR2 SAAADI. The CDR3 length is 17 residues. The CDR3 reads CASSEISSFSSYNEQFF. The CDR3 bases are TGCGCCAGCAGTGAGATAAGTAGCTTTAGCTCCTACAATGAGCAGTTCTTC.

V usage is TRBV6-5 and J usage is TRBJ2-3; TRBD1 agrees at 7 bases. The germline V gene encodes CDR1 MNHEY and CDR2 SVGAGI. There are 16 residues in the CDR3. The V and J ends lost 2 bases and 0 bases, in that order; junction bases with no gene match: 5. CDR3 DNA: TGTGCCAGCAGTTACCAGACAGGGCCTAGCACAGATACGCAGTATTTT. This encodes CASSYQTGPSTDTQYF.

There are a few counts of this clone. The CDR3 protein is CATYSGRGIGNEQFF. The CDR3 DNA sequence: TGTGCCACTTATAGCGGGAGGGGGATAGGAAATGAGCAGTTCTTC. This chain joins TRBV5-4 and TRBJ2-1, with TRBD2 matching 11 bases. The CDR3 length is 15 residues. The junction had 12 bases not matched to a gene; V was cut back by 9 bases and J by 7 bases. The germline CDR1 and CDR2 sequences are SGHNT and YYREEE (reference sequence). Based on the CDR3 plus reference TRBV5-4 and TRBJ2-1, the full variable domain is ETGVTQSPTHLIKTRGQQVTLRCSSQSGHNTVSWYQQALGQGPQFIFQYYREEENGRGNFPPRFSGLQFPNYSSELNVNALELDDSALYLCATYSGRGIGNEQFFGPGTRLTVL.

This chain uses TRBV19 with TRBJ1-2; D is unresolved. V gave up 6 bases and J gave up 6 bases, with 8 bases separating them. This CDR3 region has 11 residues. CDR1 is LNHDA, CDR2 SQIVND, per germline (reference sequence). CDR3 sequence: CASRRENGYTF. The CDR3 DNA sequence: TGTGCCAGTAGACGGGAGAATGGCTACACCTTC.

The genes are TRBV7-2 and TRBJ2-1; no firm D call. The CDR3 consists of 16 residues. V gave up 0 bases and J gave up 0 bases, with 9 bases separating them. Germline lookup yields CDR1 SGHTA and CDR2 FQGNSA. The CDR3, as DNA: TGTGCCAGCAGCTTAGCGCGGCTGAGCTCCTACAATGAGCAGTTCTTC. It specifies CASSLARLSSYNEQFF. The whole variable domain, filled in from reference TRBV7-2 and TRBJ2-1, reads GAGVSQSPSNKVTEKGKDVELRCDPISGHTALYWYRQSLGQGLEFLIYFQGNSAPDKSGLPSDRFSAERTGGSVSTLTIQRTQQEDSAVYLCASSLARLSSYNEQFFGPGTRLTVL.

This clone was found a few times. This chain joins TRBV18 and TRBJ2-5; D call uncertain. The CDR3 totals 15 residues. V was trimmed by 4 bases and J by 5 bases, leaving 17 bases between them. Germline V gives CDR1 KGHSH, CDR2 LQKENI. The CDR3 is CASSLSLDYRETQYF. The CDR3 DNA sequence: TGTGCCAGCTCACTCTCTCTCGATTACCGGGAGACCCAGTACTTC.

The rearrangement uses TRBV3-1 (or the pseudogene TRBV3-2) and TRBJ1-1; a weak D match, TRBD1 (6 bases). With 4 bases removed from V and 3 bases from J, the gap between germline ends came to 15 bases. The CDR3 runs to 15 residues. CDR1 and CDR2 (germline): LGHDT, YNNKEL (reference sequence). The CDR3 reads CASSPHGGQDTEAFF. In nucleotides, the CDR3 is TGTGCCAGCAGCCCTCACGGGGGGCAGGACACTGAAGCTTTCTTT.

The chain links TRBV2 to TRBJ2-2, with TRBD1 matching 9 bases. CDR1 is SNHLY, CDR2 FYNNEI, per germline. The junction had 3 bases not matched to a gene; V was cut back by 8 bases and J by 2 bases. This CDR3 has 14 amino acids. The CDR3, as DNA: TGTGCCAGCTGGGACAGGGAAAACACCGGGGAGCTGTTTTTT. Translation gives CASWDRENTGELFF.

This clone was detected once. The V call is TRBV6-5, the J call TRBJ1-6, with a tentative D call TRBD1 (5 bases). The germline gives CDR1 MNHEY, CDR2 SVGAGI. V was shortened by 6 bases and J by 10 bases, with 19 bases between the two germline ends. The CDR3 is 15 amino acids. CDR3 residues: CASSAAGQGVSPLHF. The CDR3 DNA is TGTGCCAGCAGCGCCGCGGGGCAGGGTGTCTCACCCCTCCACTTT.

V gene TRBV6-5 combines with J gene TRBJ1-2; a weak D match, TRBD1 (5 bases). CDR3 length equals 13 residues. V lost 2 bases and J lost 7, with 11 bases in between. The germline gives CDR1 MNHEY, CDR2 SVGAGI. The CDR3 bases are TGTGCCAGCAGTTACGCCAGGGCGCTTGGCTACACCTTC. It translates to CASSYARALGYTF.

The CDR3 DNA reads as TGTGCCAGCAGCCCCTCTAACACCGGGGAGCTGTTTTTT. Amino acid sequence: CASSPSNTGELFF. The chain couples TRBV7-3 to TRBJ2-2; D is unresolved. Germline V lookup: CDR1 SGHTA, CDR2 FQGTGA. V was pared by 5 bases and J by 2 bases, with 6 bases between. CDR3 length: 13 residues.

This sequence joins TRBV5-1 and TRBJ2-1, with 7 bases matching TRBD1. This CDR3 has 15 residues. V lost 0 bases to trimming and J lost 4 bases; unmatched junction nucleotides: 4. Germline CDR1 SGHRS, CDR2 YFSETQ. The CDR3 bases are TGCGCCAGCAGCTTGGGCGGACAGGAGTACAATGAGCAGTTCTTC. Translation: CASSLGGQEYNEQFF.